Following are 9 T cell receptor beta chains from one sample sequenced in a study of beta chain features in type 1 diabetes. Their antigen targets remain unknown. Overall study findings and caveats: People with Type 1 diabetes carried modestly yet significantly shorter TCRB CDR3s in all four CD4+ subsets.

Expressed TCRB transcripts got sequenced, as all isolated RNA was reverse transcribed. TCRdb's table, derived via immunoSEQ multiplex PCR, lists solely in-frame clones and lacks some. The sample shows roughly 730,000 clones, roughly 13% of them seen only once. The sequenced material came from naive CD4+ T cells from blood. The receptors were gathered from a man between 18 and 29 years old with type 1 diabetes.

The J gene is TRBJ2-2, the V gene TRBV12-5; D may be TRBD1 (6 bases). Germline-derived CDR1 and CDR2 are LGHNT and FRNRAP. The CDR3 covers 16 residues. V lost 2 bases to trimming and J lost 6 bases, with 16 bases between them. CDR3 coding DNA: TGTGCTAGTGGTTTGCTAACCGGCCAGGGGTCCGGGGAGCTGTTTTTT. The encoded protein is CASGLLTGQGSGELFF.

This clone was found a few times. The rearrangement links TRBV7-9 to TRBJ1-6, with 8 positions matching TRBD1. This CDR3 comprises 14 residues. Germline V gene data show CDR1 as SEHNR and CDR2 as FQNEAQ (reference sequence). Trimming took 5 bases from V and 9 from J; bases not matched to a gene: 6. CDR3 in DNA: TGTGCCAGCAGCCTACAGGGGGGGATTTCACCCCTCCACTTT. Translated, it gives CASSLQGGISPLHF.

About this clone itself: At the DNA level, this CDR3 is encoded by other sequences in the same sample as well. The CDR3 DNA follows: TGTGCCAGCTCACCCGGGGTTGGCAATGAGCAGTTCTTC. Its translation is CASSPGVGNEQFF. The chain joins TRBV18 to TRBJ2-1, with a weak D call TRBD2 (5 bases). CDR3 length equals 13 residues. Per germline, CDR1 KGHSH and CDR2 LQKENI. Trimming stripped 3 bases from V and 6 bases from J, with 9 bases between. Based on the CDR3 plus reference TRBV18 and TRBJ2-1, the full variable domain is NAGVMQNPRHLVRRRGQEARLRCSPMKGHSHVYWYRQLPEEGLKFMVYLQKENIIDESGMPKERFSAEFPKEGPSILRIQQVVRGDSAAYFCASSPGVGNEQFFGPGTRLTVL.

This clone was found a few times. The rearrangement uses TRBV6-4 and TRBJ1-1; D ambiguous. Trimming cost V 0 bases and J 9 bases, with 2 bases left between them. Per germline, CDR1 MRHNA and CDR2 SNTAGT. CDR3 size: 10 residues. The CDR3 loop is CASSDSKAFF. The CDR3 DNA reads TGTGCCAGCAGTGACTCGAAAGCTTTCTTT.

This clone came up a few times. The gene calls are TRBV29-1 and TRBJ1-2; D unclear. CDR3 size: 13 residues. Germline lookup yields CDR1 SQVTM and CDR2 ANQGSEA. The V end was cut by 5 bases, the J end by 0 bases, with 10 bases between. Written as DNA, the CDR3 is TGCAGCGTTTTTCAGATTACTAACTATGGCTACACCTTC. It specifies CSVFQITNYGYTF.

Concerning this clone: Distinct nucleotide sequences in the sample also encode this CDR3. The chain employs TRBV7-2 and TRBJ2-3; no clear D. Trimming took 4 bases from V and 2 from J, leaving 4 bases between them. Germline assignment: CDR1 SGHTA and CDR2 FQGNSA. This CDR3 has 12 residues. The CDR3 loop is CASSSFTDTQYF. In DNA, the CDR3 is TGTGCCAGCAGCTCGTTCACAGATACGCAGTATTTT.

V is TRBV19 and J is TRBJ2-1; TRBD2 aligns across 7 bases. Germline V gene sequence: CDR1 LNHDA, CDR2 SQIVND (reference sequence). The CDR3 spans 15 residues. Trimming at V came to 4 bases and at J to 2 bases, leaving 5 bases not matched to a gene. The CDR3 region is CASSTRAGAYNEQFF. In nucleotides, the CDR3 is TGTGCCAGTAGTACACGGGCGGGGGCCTACAATGAGCAGTTCTTC.

The rearrangement joins TRBV7-9 to TRBJ2-1; D unresolved. Germline V gives CDR1 SEHNR, CDR2 FQNEAQ (reference sequence). The germline V and J ends were trimmed by 0 bases and 4 bases, with 7 bases remaining between them. CDR3 length: 14 amino acids. The CDR3 sequence is CASSLAPTYNEQFF. The CDR3 DNA is TGTGCCAGCAGCTTAGCGCCCACTTACAATGAGCAGTTCTTC.

DNA of the CDR3: TGTGCCAGCAGTTTATCGGAAATGCACTATGGCTACACCTTC. Translated: CASSLSEMHYGYTF. The V gene is TRBV27, the J gene TRBJ1-2; D call uncertain. Germline V lookup: CDR1 MNHEY, CDR2 SMNVEV (reference sequence). CDR3 length: 14 residues. V was cut by 0 bases and J by 3 bases, with 8 bases left in between.